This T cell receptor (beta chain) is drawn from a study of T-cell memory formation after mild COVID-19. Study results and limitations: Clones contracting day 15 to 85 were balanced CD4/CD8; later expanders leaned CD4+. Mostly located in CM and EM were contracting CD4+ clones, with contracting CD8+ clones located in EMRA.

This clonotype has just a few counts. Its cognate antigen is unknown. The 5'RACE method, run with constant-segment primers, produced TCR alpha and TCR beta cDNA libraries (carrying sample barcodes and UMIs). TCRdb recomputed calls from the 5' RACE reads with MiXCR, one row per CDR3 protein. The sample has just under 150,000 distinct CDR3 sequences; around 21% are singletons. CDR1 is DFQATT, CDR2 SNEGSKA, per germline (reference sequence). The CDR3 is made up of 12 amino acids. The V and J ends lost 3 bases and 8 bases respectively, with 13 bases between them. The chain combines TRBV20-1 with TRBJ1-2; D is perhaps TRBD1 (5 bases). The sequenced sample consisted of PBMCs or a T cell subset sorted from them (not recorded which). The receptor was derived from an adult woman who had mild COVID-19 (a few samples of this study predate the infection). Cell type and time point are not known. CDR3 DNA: TGCAGTGCTAGTAGGGACGCCAGGGGCTACACCTTC. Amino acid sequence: CSASRDARGYTF.